This T cell receptor (beta chain) was documented in a study of shared clonotypes between healthy human individuals. Study-level information: Three CD4 naive, three CD4 memory, two CD8 naive and one CD8 memory plate were used per donor.

The repertoire was sequenced with immunoSEQ multiplex PCR; TCRdb's copy has only in-frame clones and lacks some. The data hold millions of clones, with approximately 95% observed a single time. V gave up 4 bases and J gave up 2 bases, with 9 bases separating them. The germline V gene has CDR1 SGHNT and CDR2 YYREEE (reference sequence). The CDR3 has 13 amino acids. V is TRBV5-4 and J is TRBJ1-2; D is unresolved. The clonotype was recovered from a man aged 18-30 years in good health. Sequenced material: naive CD4+ T cells sorted from blood. Noted subset: CD45RA+ positively selected. CDR3 coding DNA: TGTGCCAGCAGCGCCACAGCCAACTATGGCTACACCTTC. Encoded protein: CASSATANYGYTF.